This passage covers 3 T cell receptor beta chains from one sample sequenced in a study of cytomegalovirus exposure and HLA in healthy donors. Sequencing was performed with immunoSEQ multiplex PCR; in TCRdb, only in-frame clones are kept and a portion is missing. The sample carries 240,000 or so clones, around 85% recorded once. Input material: PBMCs. The source of these receptors is a woman in her twenties or thirties in good health and CMV-seropositive.

The V and J genes are TRBV30 and TRBJ2-1; the D gene is possibly TRBD1 (6 bases). This CDR3 comprises 16 residues. The germline CDR1 and CDR2 sequences are GTSNPN and SVGIG (reference sequence). Trimming stripped 7 bases from V and 6 bases from J, with 25 bases between. CDR3 amino acids: CASPHASGRGGNEQFF. CDR3 bases: TGTGCCTCCCCACACGCAAGCGGAAGAGGGGGCAATGAGCAGTTCTTC.

The rearrangement uses TRBV5-1 and TRBJ1-3; 7 positions match TRBD1. The germline V gene encodes CDR1 SGHRS and CDR2 YFSETQ. The CDR3 runs to 17 residues. The trim removed 4 bases at V and 4 bases at J, leaving 14 bases unmatched. The chain's CDR3 is CASSPGTGAPRGNTIYF. In DNA, the CDR3 is TGCGCCAGCAGCCCGGGTACAGGGGCTCCGCGGGGAAACACCATATATTTT.

The chain recombines TRBV21-1 with TRBJ2-5; the D segment call TRBD1 is taken from the table without a DNA check. TRBV21-1 is listed as a pseudogene. The CDR3 has 14 residues. DNA of the CDR3: TGTGCCAGCAGCAAAGGAATCCGAGGGGGGACCCAGTACTTC. Amino acid sequence: CASSKGIRGGTQYF.